Shown below are 10 T cell receptor beta chains from a single sample sequenced in a study of OX40 agonist ivuxolimab in advanced cancers. Here immunoSEQ multiplex PCR was the method, and the copy in TCRdb shows in-frame clones only, minus some. The data contain approximately 12,000 clones, about 76% of them singletons. Sequencing used CD4+ or CD8+ T cells sorted from blood, obtained in a trial of the OX40 agonist ivuxolimab. These receptors were collected from an adult with an advanced solid tumor such as melanoma, head and neck, liver or kidney cancer.

The chain links TRBV27 to TRBJ1-6, with 10 bases that match TRBD1. With V trimmed by 8 bases and J by 10 bases, 8 bases remained unmatched. CDR1 MNHEY and CDR2 SMNVEV come from the germline V gene (reference sequence). The CDR3 covers 14 residues. The CDR3 spells CASGRSTGGSPLHF. The CDR3 region has the DNA TGTGCCAGCGGCCGATCGACAGGGGGCTCACCCCTCCACTTT.

J is TRBJ1-2 and V is TRBV6-6, with 7 positions matching TRBD1. Germline CDR1 is MNHNY and CDR2 is SVGAGI (reference sequence). J was trimmed by 7 bases and V by 2 bases; bases with no gene match: 1. The CDR3 has 12 amino acids. CDR3 sequence: CASSYGDSGYTF. The CDR3 DNA follows: TGTGCCAGCAGTTACGGGGACAGTGGCTACACCTTC.

This CDR3 is CASSPAGEGYEQYF. The CDR3 DNA reads TGTGCCAGCAGCCCAGCGGGAGAGGGCTACGAGCAGTACTTC. The chain is built from TRBV7-6 and TRBJ2-7; TRBD2 aligns across 8 bases. The V gene end was trimmed by 5 bases and the J gene end by 3 bases; junction bases not matched to a gene: 6. This CDR3 region has 14 residues. Germline assignment: CDR1 SGHVS and CDR2 FNYEAQ.

The rearrangement links TRBV19 to TRBJ2-7, with 7 positions matching TRBD2. CDR1 LNHDA and CDR2 SQIVND come from the germline V gene (reference sequence). Trimming at V came to 1 base and at J to 3 bases, leaving 3 bases not matched to a gene. The CDR3 extends over 14 amino acids. CDR3: CASSIVAGHYEQYF. The CDR3 bases are TGTGCCAGTAGTATAGTAGCGGGCCACTACGAGCAGTACTTC.

This clone is judged medium-sized. V usage is TRBV12-5 and J usage is TRBJ2-7, with 7 bases identical to TRBD1. The CDR3 length is 15 residues. CDR1 is LGHNT, CDR2 FRNRAP, per germline. V was clipped by 4 bases and J by 4 bases; unmatched bases: 10. In nucleotides, the CDR3 is TGTGCTAGTGGTTACGGAACAGGGGTAAGGTACGAGCAGTACTTC. It codes for CASGYGTGVRYEQYF.

The chain has TRBV21-1 and TRBJ2-5; TRBD2, the table's D call, was not compared with the DNA. TRBV21-1 is classified as a pseudogene. The CDR3 consists of 12 residues. The CDR3 protein is CASSRAGETQYF. The CDR3 DNA follows: TGTGCCAGCAGCCGAGCGGGGGAGACCCAGTACTTC.

This clone was recorded a few times. This chain uses TRBV7-9 with TRBJ1-4; D remains unclear. This CDR3 is 15 amino acids long. V was trimmed by 1 base and J by 4 bases, leaving 10 bases between them. The germline CDR1 and CDR2 sequences are SEHNR and FQNEAQ (reference sequence). The chain's CDR3 is CASSLDASVNEKLFF. CDR3 nucleotides: TGTGCCAGCAGCTTAGATGCCAGCGTTAATGAAAAACTGTTTTTT.

The sample holds a few counts of this clone. V and J are TRBV9 and TRBJ2-3, with D possibly being TRBD2 (5 bases). The length of the CDR3 is 13 residues. V lost 0 bases to trimming and J lost 14 bases, with 16 bases between them. Germline CDR1 and CDR2: SGDLS and YYNGEE. As DNA, the CDR3 is TGTGCCAGCAGCGTAGAGTCTAGCCCAAGGCGGTATTTT. Amino acids: CASSVESSPRRYF.

The V gene is TRBV2, the J gene TRBJ2-1; no reliable D call. Trimming pared 8 bases from V and 0 bases from J, leaving 8 bases between. Germline V gives CDR1 SNHLY, CDR2 FYNNEI. This CDR3 comprises 13 residues. CDR3 sequence reads: CASDMSSYNEQFF. The CDR3 DNA sequence: TGTGCCAGCGACATGAGCTCCTACAATGAGCAGTTCTTC.

The chain recombines TRBV11-3 with TRBJ1-1; D gene unclear. CDR1 and CDR2 (germline): SGHNT, YENEEA. This CDR3 spans 12 amino acids. V gave up 5 bases and J gave up 8 bases, with 12 bases separating them. The CDR3 spells CASSLGVSEAFF. The CDR3 nucleotides are TGTGCCAGCAGCCTCGGGGTCAGCGAAGCTTTCTTT.